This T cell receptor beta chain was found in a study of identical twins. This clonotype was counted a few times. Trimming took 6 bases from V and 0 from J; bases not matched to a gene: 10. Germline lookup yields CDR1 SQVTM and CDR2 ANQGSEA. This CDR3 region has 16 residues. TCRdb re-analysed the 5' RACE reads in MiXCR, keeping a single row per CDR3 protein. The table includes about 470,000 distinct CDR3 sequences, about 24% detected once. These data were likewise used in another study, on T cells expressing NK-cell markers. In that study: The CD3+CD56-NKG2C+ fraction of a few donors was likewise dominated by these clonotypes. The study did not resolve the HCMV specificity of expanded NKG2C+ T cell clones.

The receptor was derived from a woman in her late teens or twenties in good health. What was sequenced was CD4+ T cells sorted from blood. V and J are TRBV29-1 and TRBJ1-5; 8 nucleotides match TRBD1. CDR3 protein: CSVLTGGKYSNQPQHF. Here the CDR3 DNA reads TGCAGCGTATTAACAGGGGGGAAATATAGCAATCAGCCCCAGCATTTT.